These 18 T cell receptor beta chains originate from one sample sequenced in a study of blood T cell repertoires in COVID-19 (dated by TCRdb to between 2020 and 2021). The library relied on the immunoSEQ multiplex PCR assay. TCRdb stores this immuneACCESS table with in-frame sequences only. Part of the clones is absent; in the studies checked, under half of the shortfall reflects unresolved V genes, and no reason is known for the rest. The sample table shows 50,000 or so clones, and roughly nine tenths are seen once. Of the sample, about 29% falls within the top ten clones. The sample taken for sequencing was peripheral blood. These receptors all come from a human donor in a cohort sampled during active COVID-19.

The chain joins TRBV10-3 to TRBJ1-4; possible D gene TRBD1, 5 bases. The CDR3 extends over 16 amino acids. Trimming took off 5 bases at V and 0 bases at J, with 13 bases between the two ends. The germline V gene encodes CDR1 ENHRY and CDR2 SYGVKD. CDR3 region: CAISTGTGATNEKLFF. In nucleotides, the CDR3 is TGTGCCATCAGTACCGGGACTGGAGCAACTAATGAAAAACTGTTTTTT.

The chain is built from TRBV30 and TRBJ2-7, with D perhaps TRBD1 (5 bases). Deletions cut 2 bases from V and 10 bases from J, with 18 bases between. CDR1 is GTSNPN and CDR2 is SVGIG in the germline V gene (reference sequence). This CDR3 has 13 amino acids. The chain's CDR3 is CAWSQRQGRNQYF. The CDR3 DNA reads as TGTGCCTGGAGTCAACGGCAGGGCCGGAATCAGTACTTC.

The rearrangement links TRBV11-3 to TRBJ2-1; 7 bases map to TRBD2. The CDR3 loop spans 15 amino acids. After removal of 5 bases from V and 10 bases from J, the junction contained 14 bases not matched to a gene. Looked up from germline, CDR1 is SGHNT and CDR2 is YENEEA. The CDR3 DNA is TGTGCCAGCAGCCCCCTGGGGGGGAGCTATGTGGAGCAGTTCTTC. Translating it yields CASSPLGGSYVEQFF.

CDR3 sequence reads: CASSYSGQAAADTQYF. DNA for the CDR3: TGTGCCAGCAGTTACTCGGGACAGGCCGCAGCAGATACGCAGTATTTT. This chain links TRBV6-5 with TRBJ2-3; 8 positions agree with TRBD1. V trimming: 0 bases; J trimming: 4 bases; junction bases outside the gene matches: 6. CDR3 length: 16 residues. From germline, CDR1 is MNHEY and CDR2 SVGAGI.

This chain links TRBV5-1 with TRBJ1-1, with 10 bases aligning to TRBD1. After removal of 4 bases from V and 1 base from J, the junction contained 4 bases not matched to a gene. Germline V CDR1 and CDR2: SGHRS, YFSETQ. The CDR3 loop spans 15 amino acids. The CDR3 nucleotides read TGCGCCAGCAGCACGGGACAGGGGCCGAACACTGAAGCTTTCTTT. Its translation: CASSTGQGPNTEAFF. The full variable domain, rest sourced from reference TRBV5-1 and TRBJ1-1, is KAGVTQTPRYLIKTRGQQVTLSCSPISGHRSVSWYQQTPGQGLQFLFEYFSETQRNKGNFPGRFSGRQFSNSRSEMNVSTLELGDSALYLCASSTGQGPNTEAFFGQGTRLTVV.

J is TRBJ1-5 and V is TRBV30, with 11 bases fitting TRBD1. Looked up from germline, CDR1 is GTSNPN and CDR2 is SVGIG (reference sequence). The CDR3 is 13 amino acids. Trimming at V came to 3 bases and at J to 5 bases, leaving 0 bases not matched to a gene. This CDR3 is CAWRDRGHQPQHF. CDR3 in DNA: TGTGCCTGGAGGGACAGGGGGCATCAGCCCCAGCATTTT.

The CDR3 loop reads CASSGYGETQYF. The CDR3 bases are TGTGCCAGCAGCGGGTACGGGGAGACCCAGTACTTC. This chain joins TRBV9 and TRBJ2-5, with D hard to call. The CDR3 is 12 amino acids. Trimming left V 3 bases short and J 5 bases short, with 8 bases between. Per germline, CDR1 SGDLS and CDR2 YYNGEE.

This chain links TRBV19 with TRBJ2-3; 7 bases align to TRBD1. The germline gives CDR1 LNHDA, CDR2 SQIVND (reference sequence). J lost 4 bases, V lost 8 bases, and 9 bases had no gene match. The CDR3 spans 14 residues. CDR3 in amino acids: CASGDSSRADTQYF. The DNA for the CDR3 is TGTGCCAGTGGGGACAGTTCGAGGGCAGATACGCAGTATTTT. Drawing the rest from reference TRBV19 and TRBJ2-3, the complete variable domain is DGGITQSPKYLFRKEGQNVTLSCEQNLNHDAMYWYRQDPGQGLRLIYYSQIVNDFQKGDIAEGYSVSREKKESFPLTVTSAQKNPTAFYLCASGDSSRADTQYFGPGTRLTVL.

The genes are TRBV4-2 and TRBJ1-1, with D perhaps matching TRBD1 (6 bases). Trimming removed 0 bases at V and 0 bases at J, with 17 bases between. Germline V gives CDR1 LGHNA, CDR2 YNFKEQ. The CDR3 runs to 18 residues. The CDR3 sequence is CASSQEGGAGPMNTEAFF. The CDR3 DNA reads TGTGCCAGCAGCCAAGAAGGGGGGGCAGGGCCGATGAACACTGAAGCTTTCTTT.

The CDR3 nucleotides are TGTGCCACCAGTGACTCAAGCGGGAGGGACTACAATGAGCAGTTCTTC. It translates to CATSDSSGRDYNEQFF. The rearrangement uses TRBV24-1 and TRBJ2-1; 10 nucleotides agree with TRBD2. The CDR3 totals 16 residues. V shed 4 bases, J shed 3 bases, and the junction held 5 bases outside the gene matches. CDR1 and CDR2 (germline): KGHDR, SFDVKD.

The rearrangement uses TRBV9 and TRBJ1-6; D perhaps matches TRBD1 (6 bases). Germline-derived CDR1 and CDR2 are SGDLS and YYNGEE. Trimming shortened V by 4 bases and J by 5 bases, and 10 bases separated the two germline ends. The CDR3 extends over 14 amino acids. The chain's CDR3 is CASSPGQHNSPLHF. The CDR3 DNA sequence: TGTGCCAGCAGCCCAGGACAGCATAATTCACCCCTCCACTTT.

The chain employs TRBV2 and TRBJ2-5; 9 bases are shared with TRBD2. Unmatched junction bases numbered 14, after V lost 10 bases and J lost 5 bases. The germline V gene has CDR1 SNHLY and CDR2 FYNNEI. The CDR3 extends over 15 amino acids. This chain's CDR3 is CATLRVAGVRETQYF. CDR3 DNA: TGTGCCACCCTGAGGGTAGCGGGAGTGCGGGAGACCCAGTACTTC.

This clone was picked up one time. The chain combines TRBV10-3 with TRBJ2-2, with D uncertain. The germline V gene encodes CDR1 ENHRY and CDR2 SYGVKD. Trimming took 4 bases from V and 3 from J, leaving 6 bases between them. The CDR3 loop spans 13 amino acids. The CDR3 nucleotides read TGTGCCATCAGTGGACTGGACACCGGGGAGCTGTTTTTT. It is translated as CAISGLDTGELFF.

The chain carries TRBV11-1 and TRBJ1-1; TRBD1 matches at 7 bases. Germline loops: CDR1 SGHAT, CDR2 FQDESV (reference sequence). V was pared by 6 bases and J by 1 base, with 8 bases of the junction left unmatched. The CDR3 is 15 residues long. The CDR3 region is CASRISDRPNTEAFF. In nucleotides, the CDR3 is TGTGCCAGCAGGATCTCGGACAGGCCGAACACTGAAGCTTTCTTT.

On this clone: Because the CDR3's place on the DNA is in doubt, the DNA is left out and the CDR3 is given as listed by TCRdb. The V call is TRBV27, the J call TRBJ2-1; the table's D call of TRBD1 was not tested on the DNA. Germline CDR1 reads MNHEY; CDR2 reads SMNVEV (reference sequence). The CDR3 length equals 17 residues, ends included. The CDR3 sequence: CASSSSRQINYRNEQFF.

The chain carries TRBV28 and TRBJ2-7; possibly TRBD2 for D (6 bases). The CDR3 contains 17 residues. Trimming removed 10 bases at V and 6 bases at J, with 31 bases between. CDR1 MDHEN and CDR2 SYDVKM come from the germline V gene. The CDR3 coding sequence is TGTGCCACCTCCCCAACCCTGGGACTTACCTCGGGTGGCGAGCAGTACTTC. Its protein is CATSPTLGLTSGGEQYF. Variable domain in full (rest from reference TRBV28 and TRBJ2-7): DVKVTQSSRYLVKRTGEKVFLECVQDMDHENMFWYRQDPGLGLRLIYFSYDVKMKEKGDIPEGYSVSREKKERFSLILESASTNQTSMYLCATSPTLGLTSGGEQYFGPGTRLTVT.

The chain employs TRBV7-2 and TRBJ2-5; 7 bases agree with TRBD2. V shed 5 bases and J 2 bases; nucleotides not matched to a gene: 11. This CDR3 has 16 amino acids. Germline loops: CDR1 SGHTA, CDR2 FQGNSA. The CDR3 here is CASSQVGGRGQETQYF. The CDR3 region has the DNA TGTGCCAGCAGCCAAGTGGGCGGGAGAGGGCAAGAGACCCAGTACTTC.

The chain is built from TRBV7-7 and TRBJ2-3, with 9 bases fitting TRBD1. The length of the CDR3 is 15 residues. Per germline, CDR1 SSHAT and CDR2 FNYEAQ (reference sequence). V was clipped by 10 bases and J by 6 bases; unmatched bases: 14. In DNA, the CDR3 is TGTGCCATCGCCCGGACAGGGGTCGCGGGTGATACGCAGTATTTT. Encoded protein: CAIARTGVAGDTQYF.